This is a list of T cell receptor beta chains from one sample in a study of blood T cell repertoires in COVID-19. Produced via immunoSEQ multiplex PCR; TCRdb's table is partial and in-frame only. The table has around 17,000 clones, more than 65% seen once. The specimen sequenced was peripheral blood. The receptors here all came from a woman aged 65 to 85 with active COVID-19. Each CDR3 is given with its conserved first and last residue. Fields, in order: CDR3 protein, clone size, V gene, D gene. A D gene is named only where the DNA matches it firmly. Expanded clones get a size class; other rows say once, few or many, or leave the size out.

CDR3: CASSLGGGGGQPQHF
size: -
V: TRBV7-6
D: TRBD1

CDR3: CASSLMGQGPGELFF
size: -
V: TRBV11-2
D: TRBD1

CDR3: CASSYSHEGTPQHF
size: -
V: TRBV7-9
D: -

CDR3: CASSNTNTEAFF
size: -
V: TRBV7-9
D: -

CDR3: CASNPGFGKDSTDTQYF
size: few
V: TRBV28
D: -

CDR3: CASSGRDSLGNTIYF
size: once
V: TRBV4-2
D: TRBD1

CDR3: CASSLTLMNTEAFF
size: -
V: TRBV2
D: -

CDR3: CASSQGQGNTEAFF
size: -
V: TRBV11-2
D: TRBD1

CDR3: CATSDFRGPKPRGRSYEQYF
size: -
V: TRBV24-1
D: -

CDR3: CASSPLGQGPNQPQHF
size: once
V: TRBV19
D: TRBD1

CDR3: CASSTSGRTGEQFF
size: -
V: TRBV28
D: TRBD2

CDR3: CASSRGYEQYF
size: once
V: TRBV2
D: -

CDR3: CASRRGTGGNQPQHF
size: -
V: TRBV19
D: TRBD1

CDR3: CASSITPPTGVANEQFF
size: once
V: TRBV19
D: -

CDR3: CASSLGRGLNLEQFF
size: -
V: TRBV7-8
D: -

CDR3: CASSTPYRTGAAAEAFF
size: -
V: TRBV19
D: TRBD1

CDR3: CASSYRSSGSADTQYF
size: -
V: TRBV6-5
D: TRBD2

CDR3: CASSFGLAGLSGELFF
size: -
V: TRBV5-5
D: TRBD2

CDR3: CASSLPYAGTFMNTEAFF
size: few
V: TRBV28
D: -

CDR3: CATSRDSQGSYGYTF
size: few
V: TRBV15
D: -